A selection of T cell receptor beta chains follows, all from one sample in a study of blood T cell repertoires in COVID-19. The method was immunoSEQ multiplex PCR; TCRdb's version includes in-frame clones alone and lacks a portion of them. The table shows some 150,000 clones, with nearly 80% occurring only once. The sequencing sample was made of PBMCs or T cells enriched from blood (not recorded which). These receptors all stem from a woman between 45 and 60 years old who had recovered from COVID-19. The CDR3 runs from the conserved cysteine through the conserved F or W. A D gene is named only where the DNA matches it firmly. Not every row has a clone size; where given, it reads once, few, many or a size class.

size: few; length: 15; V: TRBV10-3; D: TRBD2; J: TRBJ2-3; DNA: TGTGCCATCAGTGAAAGGCGGGGGGGCACAGATACGCAGTATTTT; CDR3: CAISERRGGTDTQYF
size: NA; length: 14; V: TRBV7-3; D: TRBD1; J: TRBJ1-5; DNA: TGTGCCAGCAGCCCGGGACAGAACAATCAGCCCCAGCATTTT; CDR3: CASSPGQNNQPQHF
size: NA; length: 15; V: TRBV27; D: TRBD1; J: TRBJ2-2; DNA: TGTGCCAGCAGCCAGAGGGGGCTGGACACCGGGGAGCTGTTTTTT; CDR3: CASSQRGLDTGELFF
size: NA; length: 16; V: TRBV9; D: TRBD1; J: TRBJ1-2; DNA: TGTGCCAGCAGCGTAGCAAGGACAGGGAAAAACTATGGCTACACCTTC; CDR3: CASSVARTGKNYGYTF
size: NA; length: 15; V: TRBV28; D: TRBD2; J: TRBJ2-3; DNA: TGTGCCAGCAGTTGGGGCGGGAGGGCTACGGATACGCAGTATTTT; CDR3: CASSWGGRATDTQYF
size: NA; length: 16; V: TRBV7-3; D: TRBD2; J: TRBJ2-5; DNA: TGTGCCAGCAGCCCGGGACTAGCGGGAGCGGGCGAGACCCAGTACTTC; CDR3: CASSPGLAGAGETQYF
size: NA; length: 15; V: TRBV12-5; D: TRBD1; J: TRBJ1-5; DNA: TGTGCTAGTGCCCCGACAGGGGGCGGTTTACAGCCCCAGCATTTT; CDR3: CASAPTGGGLQPQHF
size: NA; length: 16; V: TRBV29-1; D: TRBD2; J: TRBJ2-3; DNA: TGCAGCGTTGATACGCTGGCTAGCGGGAGCACAGATACGCAGTATTTT; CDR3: CSVDTLASGSTDTQYF
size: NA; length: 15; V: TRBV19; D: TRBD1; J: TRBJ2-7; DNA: TGTGCCAGTAGAGAACCGGGACAGGGATTCTACGAGCAGTACTTC; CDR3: CASREPGQGFYEQYF
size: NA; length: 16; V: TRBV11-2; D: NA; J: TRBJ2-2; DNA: TGTGCCAGCAGCTTAGCAGGGGTCGCGAACACCGGGGAGCTGTTTTTT; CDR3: CASSLAGVANTGELFF
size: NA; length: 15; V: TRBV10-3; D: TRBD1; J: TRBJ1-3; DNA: TGTGCCATCAGTGAGTCAACAGGGGCTGGAAACACCATATATTTT; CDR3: CAISESTGAGNTIYF
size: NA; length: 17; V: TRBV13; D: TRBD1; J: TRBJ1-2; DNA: TGTGCCAGCAGCCCCAAGGCCGGGCAGGGGGCCAACTATGGCTACACCTTC; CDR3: CASSPKAGQGANYGYTF
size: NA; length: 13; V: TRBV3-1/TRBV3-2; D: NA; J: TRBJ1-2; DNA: TGTGCCAGCAGCATGGCGGGGGATATGGGCTACACCTTC; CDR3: CASSMAGDMGYTF